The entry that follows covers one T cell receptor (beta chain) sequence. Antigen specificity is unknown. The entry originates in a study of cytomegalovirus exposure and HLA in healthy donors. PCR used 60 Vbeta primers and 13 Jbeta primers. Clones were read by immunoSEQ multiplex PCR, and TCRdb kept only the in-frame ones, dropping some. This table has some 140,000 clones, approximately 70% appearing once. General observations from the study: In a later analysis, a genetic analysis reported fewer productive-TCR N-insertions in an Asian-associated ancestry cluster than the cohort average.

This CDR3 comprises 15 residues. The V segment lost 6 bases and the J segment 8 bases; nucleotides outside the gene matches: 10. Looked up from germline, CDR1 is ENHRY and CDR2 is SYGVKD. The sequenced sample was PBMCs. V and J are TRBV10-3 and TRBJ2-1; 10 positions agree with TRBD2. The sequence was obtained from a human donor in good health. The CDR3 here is CAIRELAGSGDEQFF. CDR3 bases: TGTGCCATCAGAGAACTAGCGGGAAGCGGCGATGAGCAGTTCTTC.